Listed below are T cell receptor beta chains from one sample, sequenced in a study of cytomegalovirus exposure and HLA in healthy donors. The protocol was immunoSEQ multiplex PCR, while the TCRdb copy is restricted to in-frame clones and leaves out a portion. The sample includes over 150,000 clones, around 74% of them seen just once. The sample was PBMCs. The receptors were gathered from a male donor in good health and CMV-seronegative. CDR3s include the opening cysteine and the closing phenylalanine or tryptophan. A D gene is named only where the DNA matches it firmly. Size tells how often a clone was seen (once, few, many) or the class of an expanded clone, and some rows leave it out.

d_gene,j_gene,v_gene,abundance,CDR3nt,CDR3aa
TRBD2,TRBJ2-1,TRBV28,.,TGTGCCAGCAGTTTTGTGGCGGGAGGGCCCAATGAGCAGTTCTTC,CASSFVAGGPNEQFF
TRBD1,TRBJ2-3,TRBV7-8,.,TGTGCCAGCAGCTTCCGGGACAGGGCGAACTCGGTCACAGATACGCAGTATTTT,CASSFRDRANSVTDTQYF
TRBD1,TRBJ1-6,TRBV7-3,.,TGTGCCAGCAGCGCAGGGGGCTCAAATTCACCCCTCCACTTT,CASSAGGSNSPLHF
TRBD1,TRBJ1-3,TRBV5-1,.,TGCGCCAGCAGCTGGACAGGGGGCTCTGGAAACACCATATATTTT,CASSWTGGSGNTIYF
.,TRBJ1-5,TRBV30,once,TGTGCCTGGAGTCTCCGGGATAGGCGGCAGCCCCAGCATTTT,CAWSLRDRRQPQHF
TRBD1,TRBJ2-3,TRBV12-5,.,TGTGCTAGTCTCCCGACAGGGTTATTATCAGATACGCAGTATTTT,CASLPTGLLSDTQYF
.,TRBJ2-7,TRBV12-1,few,TGTGCCAGCAGCTTTCCCCACAGGGGACCCTACGAGCAGTACTTC,CASSFPHRGPYEQYF
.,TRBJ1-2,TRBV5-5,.,TGTGCCAGCAGCTTCGACAGTTCGGAGTATGGCTACACCTTC,CASSFDSSEYGYTF
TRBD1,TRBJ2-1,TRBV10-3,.,TGTGCCATCAGTGAGTCGCGGACAGGGAATGAGCAGTTCTTC,CAISESRTGNEQFF
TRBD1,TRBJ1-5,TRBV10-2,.,TGCGCCAGCAGTGACCGACAGGGGGTAGGCAATCAGCCCCAGCATTTT,CASSDRQGVGNQPQHF
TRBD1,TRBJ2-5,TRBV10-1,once,TGCGCCAGCAGTCCAATTACAGGGGTGAGAGAGACCCAGTACTTC,CASSPITGVRETQYF
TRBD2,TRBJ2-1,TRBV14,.,TGTGCCAGCAGCCAAGATATCAGCGGGGCCCTGATGGGGCAGTTCTTC,CASSQDISGALMGQFF
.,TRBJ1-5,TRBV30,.,TGTGCCTGGAGTGTCCGGACAAATCAGCCCCAGCATTTT,CAWSVRTNQPQHF
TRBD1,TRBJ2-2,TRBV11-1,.,TGTGCCAGCAGCTTGGACAGGGCCGGGGAGCTGTTTTTT,CASSLDRAGELFF
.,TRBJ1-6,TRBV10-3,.,TGTGCCATCAGGTCCAATTTGAATTCACCCCTCCACTTT,CAIRSNLNSPLHF
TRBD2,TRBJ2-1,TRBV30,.,TGTGCCTGGAGTGTCGGCGGGGGGGGGTACAATGAGCAGTTCTTC,CAWSVGGGGYNEQFF
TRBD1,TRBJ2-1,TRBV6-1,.,TGTGCCAGCAGTGACGGGACAGGCCCCAATGAGCAGTTCTTC,CASSDGTGPNEQFF
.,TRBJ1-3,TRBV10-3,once,TGTGCCATCAGTGAGTCGGGGAGCTCTGGAAACACCATATATTTT,CAISESGSSGNTIYF
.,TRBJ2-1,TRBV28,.,TGTGCCAGCAGTTTACGTGGAGCCGGGAATGAGCAGTTCTTC,CASSLRGAGNEQFF
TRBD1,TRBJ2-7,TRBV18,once,TGTGCCAGCTCACCGGGGACAGGGGGCTCCCACGAGCAGTACTTC,CASSPGTGGSHEQYF
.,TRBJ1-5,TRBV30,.,TGTGCCTGGAGTGAACCGGGCAGTGGGGCGAATCAGCCCCAGCATTTT,CAWSEPGSGANQPQHF
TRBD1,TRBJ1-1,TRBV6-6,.,TGTGCCAGCAGTCCTGGACAGGCGCCGAACACTGAAGCTTTCTTT,CASSPGQAPNTEAFF
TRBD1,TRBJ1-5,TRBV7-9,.,TGTGCCAGCAGCAGGACAGGGAATAATCAGCCCCAGCATTTT,CASSRTGNNQPQHF
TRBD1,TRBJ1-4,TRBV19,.,TGTGCCAGTAGTCCCGGACAGGGGTCAAATGAAAAACTGTTTTTT,CASSPGQGSNEKLFF
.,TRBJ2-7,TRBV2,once,TGTGCCAGCAGTGACAGGGTAAGAGGACCCTACGAGCAGTACTTC,CASSDRVRGPYEQYF